The T cell receptor (beta chain) described here comes from a study of control samples from healthy donors and cancer patients (dated by TCRdb to the early 2020s). The library was obtained by the immunoSEQ multiplex PCR assay. TCRdb's version of the immuneACCESS table is confined to in-frame rearrangements and falls short of the full clone set. An unresolved V gene accounts for under half of the shortfall where checked; the remainder is of unknown origin. Recorded for this sample are about 34,000 clones; 86% of them occurred a single time. The ten largest make up about 1.6% of the sample. A note on this clone: It lacks a known antigen. No base qualities exist here, and no much larger clone lies one base off it.

The junction shows trimming of 4 bases on V and 3 bases on J, plus 12 bases between the germline ends. The CDR3 has 14 amino acids, counting the end cysteine and phenylalanine. Only the CDR3 portion is preserved as DNA: 42 bases, with reading frame beginning at the first base. Via the germline V gene, CDR1 is KGHSH and CDR2 LQKENI. The V and J segments used are TRBV18 and TRBJ1-1; no D gene can be assigned with confidence. Sequencing was performed on PBMCs. This clonotype was sampled from a woman aged 35 to 49 with lung cancer. The base sequence is TGTGCCAGCTCACTATTCAGTCGTGACACTGAAGCTTTCTTT. Translation gives CASSLFSRDTEAFF.